Below, 9 T cell receptor beta chains from the same sample are listed, as sequenced in a study of long-term antiretroviral therapy in people with HIV. Run at survey level, the immunoSEQ assay was version v3.0. TCRdb's table, derived via immunoSEQ multiplex PCR, lists solely in-frame clones and lacks some. The sample has about 24,000 clones, 87% seen once. Sequenced material: unsorted PBMCs, taken 1.8 years before starting antiretroviral therapy. The receptors come from a man aged 50 to 59 with HIV.

The rearrangement joins TRBV5-1 to TRBJ1-3; tentatively, D is TRBD1 (5 bases). CDR3 length equals 14 residues. V shed 4 bases and J shed 1 base, with 9 bases lying between them. Germline V gives CDR1 SGHRS, CDR2 YFSETQ. The CDR3 region is CASSPDISGNTIYF. In nucleotides, the CDR3 is TGCGCCAGCAGCCCGGACATATCTGGAAACACCATATATTTT. Full variable domain (missing parts from reference TRBV5-1 and TRBJ1-3): KAGVTQTPRYLIKTRGQQVTLSCSPISGHRSVSWYQQTPGQGLQFLFEYFSETQRNKGNFPGRFSGRQFSNSRSEMNVSTLELGDSALYLCASSPDISGNTIYFGEGSWLTVV.

The J gene is TRBJ2-2, the V gene TRBV30, with D possibly matching TRBD2 (6 bases). Germline V gives CDR1 GTSNPN, CDR2 SVGIG (reference sequence). With 1 base removed from V and 6 bases from J, the gap between germline ends came to 21 bases. This CDR3 has 17 residues. The CDR3 reads CAWSGRRLSREAGELFF. CDR3 nucleotides: TGTGCCTGGAGTGGACGTAGACTTTCAAGGGAGGCCGGGGAGCTGTTTTTT.

The gene calls are TRBV30 and TRBJ2-2; a possible D gene is TRBD1 (6 bases). Trimming removed 0 bases at V and 6 bases at J, with 8 bases between. The CDR3 is 13 amino acids. CDR1 is GTSNPN, CDR2 SVGIG, per germline (reference sequence). The CDR3 protein is CAWSVQGPGELFF. The CDR3 DNA follows: TGTGCCTGGAGTGTACAGGGACCCGGGGAGCTGTTTTTT.

This chain uses TRBV30 with TRBJ2-2; perhaps TRBD2 as D (6 bases). CDR1 GTSNPN and CDR2 SVGIG come from the germline V gene (reference sequence). Trimming cost V 1 base and J 0 bases, with 12 bases left between them. The CDR3 contains 16 residues. CDR3 loop: CAWSGWGEANTGELFF. CDR3 coding DNA: TGTGCCTGGAGTGGATGGGGGGAAGCGAACACCGGGGAGCTGTTTTTT.

The chain is built from TRBV9 and TRBJ1-2; TRBD1 might be the D (5 bases). Germline-derived CDR1 and CDR2 are SGDLS and YYNGEE. There are 14 residues in the CDR3. V gave up 3 bases and J gave up 4 bases, with 13 bases separating them. In nucleotides, the CDR3 is TGTGCCAGCAGCGAAGATGACAGCCCCTATGGCTACACCTTC. Translated, it gives CASSEDDSPYGYTF.

The chain uses TRBV7-9 and TRBJ2-3, with TRBD2 matching 14 bases. The J segment lost 2 bases and the V segment lost 3 bases, leaving 1 base of the junction unmatched. CDR3 length equals 16 residues. Germline V gene sequence: CDR1 SEHNR, CDR2 FQNEAQ (reference sequence). The CDR3 DNA is TGTGCCAGCAGCTTGGGACTAGCGGGAGACACAGATACGCAGTATTTT. Its translation is CASSLGLAGDTDTQYF.

This rearrangement joins TRBV4-1 to TRBJ2-7; 11 nucleotides match TRBD2. Germline CDR1 is MGHRA and CDR2 is YSYEKL. This CDR3 has 16 residues. With 0 bases clipped from V and 4 bases from J, the junction kept 5 bases outside the gene matches. CDR3 region: CASSQEQTSGVYEQYF. The DNA of the CDR3 is TGCGCCAGCAGCCAAGAACAGACTAGCGGGGTATACGAGCAGTACTTC.

This chain connects TRBV28 to TRBJ1-2; the match to TRBD1 covers 8 bases. The V gene's germline CDR1 is MDHEN and CDR2 SYDVKM. J was trimmed by 0 bases and V by 8 bases; bases with no gene match: 11. CDR3 length: 16 amino acids. The CDR3 bases are TGTGCCAGCCTACAGGGGGGGAGAACTTCTAACTATGGCTACACCTTC. Translation: CASLQGGRTSNYGYTF.

This clone is a singleton in its sample. The genes are TRBV15 and TRBJ1-2; D is unclear. Trimming shortened V by 0 bases and J by 9 bases, and 17 bases separated the two germline ends. This CDR3 comprises 15 residues. Germline V lookup: CDR1 LNHNV, CDR2 YYDKDF (reference sequence). This CDR3 reads CATSRDVVSWSSYTF. The CDR3, as DNA: TGTGCCACCAGCAGAGATGTCGTCTCATGGTCAAGCTACACCTTC.